The entry that follows covers one T cell receptor (beta chain) sequence. Its antigen is not known. The sample originates from a study of T cell responses to AZD1222 COVID-19 vaccine. The study, taken as a whole, reports: Close to half of all spike-specific TCRs reportedly target regions of the variants that are unmutated.

Trimming pared 4 bases from V and 5 bases from J, leaving 9 bases between. Germline V gene sequence: CDR1 GTSNPN, CDR2 SVGIG (reference sequence). CDR3 length equals 13 residues. TCRdb keeps only in-frame clones here, not all; method: immunoSEQ multiplex PCR. The data contain over 100,000 clones, approximately 86% of them singletons. This sequence joins TRBV30 and TRBJ1-6; D is ambiguous. Sequencing was performed on peripheral blood, taken on day 0 of AZD1222 vaccination. The clonotype was recovered from an adult in good health. CDR3 in amino acids: CAWKAADNSPLHF. CDR3 bases: TGTGCCTGGAAGGCGGCTGATAATTCACCCCTCCACTTT.